The T cell receptor beta chain under discussion was sequenced for a study of shared T cell receptors in the human thymus. Assay: immunoSEQ multiplex PCR; the TCRdb copy retains only in-frame clones and omits some. Here the sample spans 700,000 or so clones, over 75% being singletons. Losses at the gene ends were 0 bases for V and 6 bases for J; bases not matched to a gene: 4. This CDR3 has 14 amino acids. Germline V lookup: CDR1 SGHNT, CDR2 YYREEE (reference sequence). The sample was also linked to a second study, of human thymus T cells. From that report: Healthy Finnish infants undergoing corrective surgery for congenital heart defects provided the donor material.

V usage is TRBV5-4 and J usage is TRBJ1-2, with 8 bases lining up with TRBD1. Sequenced material: thymocytes. The receptor comes from a girl under two years old with a congenital heart defect. Written as DNA, the CDR3 is TGTGCCAGCAGCTTGGGGACAGGGTGGGATGGCTACACCTTC. This gives the protein CASSLGTGWDGYTF.